This T cell receptor beta chain derives from a study of blood T cell repertoires in COVID-19. Overall study context: Sites across the United States, Italy and Spain contributed samples from acute and convalescent COVID-19. Nucleic acid was either cDNA or gDNA, and it came from T cells, B-cell-depleted T cells, or PBMCs.

As originally analysed: Amplification of reference gene primers was used by the study to estimate nucleated cell counts. The table came from immunoSEQ multiplex PCR; TCRdb's copy has only in-frame clones and leaves some out. The D gene and trimming were derived from the DNA, and the V and J assignments and clone size from that table. This sample has under 250,000 clones, with less than 90% found just once. The CDR3 spans 13 residues. Per the germline V gene, CDR1 is SGDLS and CDR2 is YYNGEE. V lost 2 bases, J lost 3 bases, and 8 bases lay in between. Material for sequencing was peripheral blood. The TCR was taken from a man in his fifties or sixties with acute or convalescent COVID-19. This rearrangement joins TRBV9 to TRBJ2-5, with a possible D match to TRBD1 (5 bases). DNA of the CDR3: TGTGCCAGCAGCGTCTCAGGGAAAGAGACCCAGTACTTC. It encodes CASSVSGKETQYF.